This T cell receptor (beta chain) was retrieved from a study of T-cell reconstitution after alpha-beta-depleted transplantation in children (dated by TCRdb to 2016 to 2018). A note on the overall study: Using TCR repertoire profiling, the study followed T-cell immune reconstitution in a quantitative way in children after TCRalphabeta/CD19-depleted allogeneic hematopoietic cell transplantation.

The CDR3 goes from the cysteine to the phenylalanine over 17 residues. Only the CDR3 part of the read is kept: 51 bases, read in frame from the first base. Relative to germline, V is 4 bases shorter and J is 9 bases shorter, with 25 bases between their ends. The paper as a whole reports these results and caveats: The high TCRbeta diversity at day 60 in some patients was ascribed to recipient T cells and intrathymic progenitors that had survived conditioning. The frequencies of hyperexpanded clones fell over the following months, and after one year, T-cell counts and TCRbeta diversity were mostly attributed to newly produced T cells. The apparently early alphabetaT-cell count recovery about two months after transplant was reportedly dependent on only several hundred rapidly expanded clones derived from non-depleted graft cells.

Libraries were prepared through PCR. Sequencing instrument: Illumina HiSeq 2500. TCR library preparation used molecular barcoding, with unique molecular identifiers applied to normalize quantification of the TCRbeta repertoire. TCRdb ran its own pipeline on the public reads, namely fastp trimming at Q25 and MiXCR clone calling, and kept in-frame beta chains. Every entry covers one CDR3 protein and lists the most common genes and DNA from its rows. The sample table shows some 460,000 distinct CDR3 sequences, and under 20% are seen once. Over 25% of the sample rests with the top ten. This clonotype was picked up a small number of times. Its antigen is currently not known. No base quality information exists; no much larger clone differs at one position. Read against the paper, the sample's treatment or condition label means: allogeneic hematopoietic cell transplantation with graft depleted of TCRalphabeta T cells and CD19 B cells. The transplant recipients were children given TCRalphabeta/CD19-depleted allogeneic hematopoietic cell grafts.

The TCR originated in a boy under two years old who had a stem cell transplant for Wiskott-Aldrich syndrome, so the T cells may come from the graft donor. The sequence links TRBV12-3 or TRBV12-4 to TRBJ2-1; D gene: possibly TRBD2, on 5 matching bases. Sequenced material: PBMCs, mostly from graft donor cells, taken 360 days after TCRalphabeta/CD19-depleted stem cell transplant. Here is the DNA: TGTGCCAGCAGTTCCAATATGATGAGAGGGAGTTTGCGTGAGCAGTTCTTC. It translates as CASSSNMMRGSLREQFF.